Listed here are 16 T cell receptor beta chains from one sample, sequenced in a study of T cell responses to AZD1222 COVID-19 vaccine. The table came from immunoSEQ multiplex PCR; TCRdb's copy has only in-frame clones and leaves some out. Here the sample spans more than 140,000 clones, around 89% being singletons. Sequencing was performed on peripheral blood, taken on day 0 of AZD1222 vaccination. These receptors came from an adult in good health.

The genes are TRBV28 and TRBJ2-7, with TRBD2 matching over 9 bases. The CDR3 runs to 15 residues. Germline V gene lookup returns CDR1 MDHEN and CDR2 SYDVKM. Trimming cost V 6 bases and J 1 base; bases outside gene matches: 7. The DNA for the CDR3 is TGTGCCAGCAGGTCCGCGGGAGGGGGTTCCTACGAGCAGTACTTC. Its protein is CASRSAGGGSYEQYF.

This clone came up once. The chain carries TRBV27 and TRBJ1-2; tentative D call: TRBD1 (5 bases). CDR3 length: 13 residues. Trimming took 2 bases from V and 4 from J, leaving 8 bases between them. The V gene's germline CDR1 is MNHEY and CDR2 SMNVEV (reference sequence). The CDR3, as DNA: TGTGCCAGCAGTTTACGGCAGGGCTATGGCTACACCTTC. Encoded protein: CASSLRQGYGYTF.

The J gene is TRBJ2-6, the V gene TRBV5-1; the D call may be TRBD1 or TRBD2 (5 bases each). Germline CDR1 SGHRS, CDR2 YFSETQ. CDR3 length equals 17 residues. The ends were cut back, 4 bases at V and 5 bases at J, with 19 bases in the middle. CDR3 sequence reads: CASSITLQGVRANVLTF. For the CDR3, the DNA is TGCGCCAGCAGCATCACTCTCCAGGGAGTGAGGGCCAACGTCCTGACTTTC.

The chain is built from TRBV6-6 and TRBJ2-7; D unclear. V was pared by 0 bases and J by 3 bases, with 9 bases between. The CDR3 covers 14 residues. Germline CDR1 and CDR2: MNHNY and SVGAGI (reference sequence). CDR3 in DNA: TGTGCCAGCAGTTACTCCCCCGTTCTCTACGAGCAGTACTTC. Translated: CASSYSPVLYEQYF.

For the CDR3, the DNA is TGTGCCAGCAGTTACCGGCCCGCCGCTGGAAACACCATATATTTT. Translated: CASSYRPAAGNTIYF. The rearrangement uses TRBV6-5 and TRBJ1-3; D gene uncertain. The CDR3 contains 15 residues. Trimming pared 2 bases from V and 2 bases from J, leaving 10 bases between. Germline values: CDR1 MNHEY, CDR2 SVGAGI.

The V call is TRBV6-2 or TRBV6-3, the J call TRBJ1-2, with TRBD1 matching 8 bases. The J segment lost 4 bases and the V segment lost 0 bases, leaving 10 bases of the junction unmatched. The CDR3 totals 17 residues. The germline V gene encodes CDR1 MNHEY and CDR2 SVGEGT. CDR3 bases: TGTGCCAGCAGTTACTCGTCCGGGACAGGCATTCGCTATGGCTACACCTTC. Protein product: CASSYSSGTGIRYGYTF.

This clone was counted a single time. This rearrangement joins TRBV19 to TRBJ2-1; D is ambiguous. V was trimmed by 0 bases and J by 7 bases, leaving 16 bases between them. The CDR3 sequence is 16 residues long. CDR1 and CDR2 from the germline V gene are LNHDA and SQIVND (reference sequence). This CDR3 is CASSIDRPRRWNEQFF. CDR3 DNA: TGTGCCAGTAGTATAGATCGCCCCAGGCGGTGGAATGAGCAGTTCTTC.

V usage is TRBV3-1 (or the pseudogene TRBV3-2) and J usage is TRBJ1-1, with D possibly TRBD1 on 5 matching bases. Germline V gene sequence: CDR1 LGHDT, CDR2 YNNKEL (reference sequence). The CDR3 is 14 residues long. V lost 1 base to trimming and J lost 4 bases, with 10 bases between them. The CDR3 protein is CASSQVPGGTEAFF. In DNA form, the CDR3 reads TGTGCCAGCAGCCAAGTCCCGGGGGGCACTGAAGCTTTCTTT.

This clone has ten or more counts. The chain combines TRBV27 with TRBJ2-7; D is ambiguous. The length of the CDR3 is 16 residues. Per the germline V gene, CDR1 is MNHEY and CDR2 is SMNVEV (reference sequence). V lost 8 bases, J lost 2 bases, and 22 bases lay in between. The CDR3 protein is CASANASPVSPYEQYF. The CDR3 nucleotides are TGTGCCAGCGCAAACGCGTCCCCCGTTTCGCCCTACGAGCAGTACTTC.

For the CDR3, the DNA is TGCGCCAGCAGCCAAGCTCTGACAGGGGCACGTAATTCACCCCTCCACTTT. This sequence encodes CASSQALTGARNSPLHF. V usage is TRBV4-3 and J usage is TRBJ1-6; 8 bases match TRBD1. Unmatched junction bases numbered 8, after V lost 1 base and J lost 6 bases. The CDR3 consists of 17 residues. Germline values: CDR1 LGHNA, CDR2 YSLEER.

The V gene is TRBV18, the J gene TRBJ1-4; 8 bases fit TRBD1. V lost 6 bases and J lost 8; bases outside the gene matches: 14. The germline V gene has CDR1 KGHSH and CDR2 LQKENI. This CDR3 comprises 16 residues. The CDR3 loop is CASSPGGGQGGEKLFF. Here the CDR3 DNA reads TGTGCCAGCTCCCCAGGAGGAGGACAGGGAGGGGAAAAACTGTTTTTT.

This chain uses TRBV7-9 with TRBJ1-4; D is ambiguous. The germline V gene encodes CDR1 SEHNR and CDR2 FQNEAQ (reference sequence). CDR3 length: 12 residues. Trimming pared 6 bases from V and 13 bases from J, leaving 15 bases between. The CDR3 DNA reads as TGTGCCAGCAGGGCAGGCGACCGGGTACTGTTTTTT. Protein sequence: CASRAGDRVLFF.

The chain combines TRBV19 with TRBJ2-1, with 10 nucleotides matching TRBD2. The CDR3 length is 18 residues. The germline CDR1 and CDR2 sequences are LNHDA and SQIVND (reference sequence). V lost 1 base to trimming and J lost 6 bases; unmatched junction nucleotides: 12. For the CDR3, the DNA is TGTGCCAGTAGTATAGGACTAGCGGGTTTTGGCGGGCCCAATGAGCAGTTCTTC. This translates into CASSIGLAGFGGPNEQFF.

The chain combines TRBV4-3 with TRBJ1-4; D unclear. CDR3 size: 17 residues. Trimming left V 0 bases short and J 8 bases short, with 19 bases between. Per germline, CDR1 LGHNA and CDR2 YSLEER. The CDR3 loop is CASSQEPISLAGEKLFF. The CDR3, as DNA: TGCGCCAGCAGCCAAGAACCGATAAGTTTGGCGGGCGAAAAACTGTTTTTT.

The chain recombines TRBV5-1 with TRBJ2-5, with D perhaps matching TRBD1 (6 bases). Between the trimmed V and J ends, which lost 4 bases and 1 base, there was a span of 20 bases. This CDR3 is 17 amino acids long. The V gene's germline CDR1 is SGHRS and CDR2 YFSETQ. The chain's CDR3 is CASSQIGGGLRQETQYF. Written as DNA, the CDR3 is TGCGCCAGCAGCCAAATAGGGGGTGGGCTTCGCCAAGAGACCCAGTACTTC.

The chain has TRBV11-2 and TRBJ1-1, with no clear D. This CDR3 contains 17 residues. Trimming cost V 4 bases and J 1 base, with 19 bases left between them. The germline V gene has CDR1 SGHAT and CDR2 FQNNGV. The CDR3, as DNA: TGTGCCAGCAGCTCCCCACGCGGGGTTCGTAGGAACACTGAAGCTTTCTTT. Translating gives CASSSPRGVRRNTEAFF.